A single sample is the source of the 10 T cell receptor beta chains below, sequenced in a study of CD8+ T cells in alopecia areata. RNA was isolated and reverse transcribed to cDNA, the sequencing template. Repertoires were generated with immunoSEQ multiplex PCR, while TCRdb's copy carries only in-frame clones and drops some. The sample consists of some 120,000 clones, 45% to 60% of them appearing once. The sample here was CD4+ T cells sorted from blood, taken at week 0. All receptors derive from a human donor with alopecia areata.

The chain combines TRBV4-1 with TRBJ1-4; D not resolved. Germline CDR1 MGHRA, CDR2 YSYEKL. This CDR3 spans 17 amino acids. V was shortened by 1 base and J by 5 bases, with 17 bases between the two germline ends. The DNA for the CDR3 is TGCGCCAGCAGCCAAGGTCGATCCGCGGCTCGGAATGAAAAACTGTTTTTT. This sequence encodes CASSQGRSAARNEKLFF.

The genes are TRBV7-9 and TRBJ1-1; D remains ambiguous. Germline V gene lookup returns CDR1 SEHNR and CDR2 FQNEAQ (reference sequence). Trimming removed 5 bases from V and 1 base from J, with 11 bases in between. The CDR3 runs 14 residues. CDR3 loop: CASSPRERNTEAFF. In DNA, the CDR3 is TGTGCCAGCAGCCCCCGGGAAAGGAACACTGAAGCTTTCTTT.

The chain has TRBV15 and TRBJ2-1; 9 bases are a match to TRBD2. The CDR3 runs to 16 residues. V trimming: 0 bases; J trimming: 6 bases; junction bases outside the gene matches: 6. The germline gives CDR1 LNHNV, CDR2 YYDKDF (reference sequence). In DNA, the CDR3 is TGTGCCACCAGCAGAGATGGAACTAGCGGGCGCAATGAGCAGTTCTTC. Protein sequence: CATSRDGTSGRNEQFF. Full variable domain (missing parts from reference TRBV15 and TRBJ2-1): DAMVIQNPRYQVTQFGKPVTLSCSQTLNHNVMYWYQQKSSQAPKLLFHYYDKDFNNEADTPDNFQSRRPNTSFCFLDIRSPGLGDTAMYLCATSRDGTSGRNEQFFGPGTRLTVL.

J is TRBJ1-6 and V is TRBV5-1; D remains ambiguous. With 0 bases removed from V and 7 bases from J, the gap between germline ends came to 8 bases. The CDR3 spans 14 residues. Germline CDR1 is SGHRS and CDR2 is YFSETQ. This CDR3 is CASSLAAANSPLHF. The CDR3 DNA reads as TGCGCCAGCAGCTTGGCGGCAGCCAATTCACCCCTCCACTTT.

This chain joins TRBV23-1 and TRBJ1-1; D might be TRBD1 (5 bases). TRBV23-1 is labeled an ORF, and its function is uncertain. V was trimmed by 1 base and J by 6 bases, leaving 15 bases between them. The length of the CDR3 is 15 residues. CDR3 sequence (DNA): TGCGCCAGCAGTCAATTGAAGGGGATGGGCTCTGAAGCTTTCTTT. Translation: CASSQLKGMGSEAFF.

The gene calls are TRBV11-3 and TRBJ2-5; D call uncertain. Trimming took off 1 base at V and 2 bases at J, with 8 bases between the two ends. CDR1 and CDR2 from the germline V gene are SGHNT and YENEEA. This CDR3 spans 14 amino acids. CDR3 region: CASSLGTQQETQYF. Here the CDR3 DNA reads TGTGCCAGCAGCTTAGGGACGCAACAAGAGACCCAGTACTTC. Full variable domain (remainder filled in from reference TRBV11-3 and TRBJ2-5): EAGVVQSPRYKIIEKKQPVAFWCNPISGHNTLYWYLQNLGQGPELLIRYENEEAVDDSQLPKDRFSAERLKGVDSTLKIQPAELGDSAVYLCASSLGTQQETQYFGPGTRLLVL.

V is TRBV4-1 and J is TRBJ1-1; D not certain. The CDR3 covers 14 residues. V dropped 0 bases and J dropped 0 bases, with 5 bases sitting between them. Germline CDR1 and CDR2: MGHRA and YSYEKL. The CDR3 coding sequence is TGCGCCAGCAGCCAAGAGGGTGTGAACACTGAAGCTTTCTTT. It codes for CASSQEGVNTEAFF.

The CDR3 DNA follows: TGTGCCAGCAGCTACTCGACAGAATATGAAGGTTCACCCCTCCACTTT. Translation: CASSYSTEYEGSPLHF. The chain employs TRBV5-6 and TRBJ1-6; the D gene is possibly TRBD1 (5 bases). Germline V lookup: CDR1 SGHDT, CDR2 YYEEEE. V gave up 3 bases and J gave up 9 bases, with 19 bases separating them. The CDR3 extends over 16 amino acids.

A single count supports this clone. The chain couples TRBV18 to TRBJ1-1; no definite D call. With 1 base removed from V and 4 bases from J, the gap between germline ends came to 7 bases. The CDR3 is made up of 13 amino acids. The germline CDR1 and CDR2 sequences are KGHSH and LQKENI. The CDR3: CASSPHDLTEAFF. The CDR3 DNA follows: TGTGCCAGCTCACCACACGATCTCACTGAAGCTTTCTTT.

The chain joins TRBV6-5 to TRBJ2-2; 9 nucleotides align to TRBD1. The trim removed 0 bases at V and 6 bases at J, leaving 2 bases unmatched. CDR1 is MNHEY, CDR2 SVGAGI, per germline. The CDR3 contains 15 residues. CDR3 coding DNA: TGTGCCAGCAGTTACTCGAGACAGGGGGCCGGGGAGCTGTTTTTT. This sequence encodes CASSYSRQGAGELFF.